This TCR beta chain was retrieved from a study of T cells in localized non-small cell lung cancer. The CDR3 runs to 13 residues. Trimming stripped 6 bases from V and 1 base from J, with 13 bases between. The germline V gene has CDR1 SQVTM and CDR2 ANQGSEA. This clone was picked up a small number of times. Only in-frame clones appear in the TCRdb table, and some are missing; sequencing was by immunoSEQ multiplex PCR. The sample consists of around 91,000 clones, about 87% of them appearing once. The sequenced sample was peripheral blood, obtained before any cancer treatment. The J gene is TRBJ2-7, the V gene TRBV29-1; D is ambiguous. The TCR comes from a man aged 40-75 years with stage I squamous cell lung carcinoma. The CDR3 DNA reads TGCAGCGTAAGGACGGGCGATTCCTACGAGCAGTACTTC. Translating gives CSVRTGDSYEQYF.